This TCR beta chain stems from a study of stem cell transplantation in POMP-related autoinflammatory disease listed by TCRdb under 2021. Describing the broader study: According to the study's hypothesis, the TRB repertoire gets skewed because defective thymoproteasomes impair MHC class I-dependent CD8+ T-cell differentiation and positive selection. To find out how POMP deficiency affects T-cell receptor beta repertoire diversity and CDR3 characteristics, high-throughput TRB sequencing was used.

From the cysteine through the phenylalanine, the CDR3 covers 13 amino acids. The sequence is cut down to CDR3 DNA, 39 bases in frame from base 1. The trim is 5 bases for V and 6 bases for J, with a gap of 13 bases between the germline ends. In the germline V gene (reference sequence), CDR1 corresponds to LNHDA and CDR2 to SQIVND. Before TRB sequencing, the T-cell subsets, namely conventional T cells, CD8+ T cells, regulatory T cells, and T follicular helper cells, were sorted. On the study overall, not on this receptor specifically: In PRAID patients, the trend toward lower diversity and increased clonality reached statistical significance only for regulatory T cells. The number of unique TRB V-J gene pairings was restricted in PRAID patients. Across all analyzed T-cell subsets, PRAID patients showed a trend toward higher clonality and lower TRB diversity.

The library was made by the immunoSEQ multiplex PCR assay. For the original study's pipeline: Shannon entropy, which accounts for clonal size distribution, was used to quantify repertoire diversity. The Gini-Simpson index (Simpson_1-D) was used to measure inequality of clonotype distribution. The source is immuneACCESS, and TCRdb retained only in-frame sequences with V and J called. Part of the clones is not carried over; for the studies checked, unresolved V genes explain less than half of this, and the remainder is unexplained. V, J and clone size are those of that table, while D and trimming were read from the DNA. The sample table contains several thousand clones; only one count was recorded for 83% of them. The biggest ten clones account for roughly 4% of the sample. On this clone itself: Its antigen specificity is not known. No base-level quality is on record; no much larger clone is a single base apart.

Recombination connected TRBV19 to TRBJ1-2; TRBD1 could be the D gene, as 6 bases match. The TCR was taken from a human donor in good health. The sample consisted of a CXCR5-defined cell subset from PBMCs. The CDR3 reads as follows: CASSQTGRDGYTF. The bases read TGTGCCAGTAGTCAAACAGGGAGGGATGGCTACACCTTC.